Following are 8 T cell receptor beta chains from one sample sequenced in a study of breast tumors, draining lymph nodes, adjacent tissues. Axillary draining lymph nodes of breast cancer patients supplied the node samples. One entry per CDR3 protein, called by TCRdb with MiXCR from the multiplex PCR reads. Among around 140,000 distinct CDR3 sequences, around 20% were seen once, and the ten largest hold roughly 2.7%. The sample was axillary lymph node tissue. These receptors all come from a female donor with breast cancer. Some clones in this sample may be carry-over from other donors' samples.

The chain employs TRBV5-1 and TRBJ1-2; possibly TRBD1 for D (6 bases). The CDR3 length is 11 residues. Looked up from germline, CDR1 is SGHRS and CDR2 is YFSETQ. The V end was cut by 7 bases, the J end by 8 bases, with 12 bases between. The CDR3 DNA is TGCGCCAGCCGGGGGCGGGAGGGCTACACCTTC. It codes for CASRGREGYTF.

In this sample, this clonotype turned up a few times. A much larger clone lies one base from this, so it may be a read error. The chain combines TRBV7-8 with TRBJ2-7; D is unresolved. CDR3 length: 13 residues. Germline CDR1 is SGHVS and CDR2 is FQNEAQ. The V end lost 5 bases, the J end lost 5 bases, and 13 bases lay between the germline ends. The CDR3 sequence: CASSLNGRDEQYF. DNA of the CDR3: TGTGCCAGCAGCCTTAACGGAAGAGACGAGCAGTACTTC.

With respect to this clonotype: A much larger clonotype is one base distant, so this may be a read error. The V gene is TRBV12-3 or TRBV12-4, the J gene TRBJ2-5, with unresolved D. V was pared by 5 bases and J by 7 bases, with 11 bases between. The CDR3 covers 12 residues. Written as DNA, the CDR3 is TGTGCCAGCAGTCCCGCTCTACGGACCCAGTACTTC. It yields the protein CASSPALRTQYF.

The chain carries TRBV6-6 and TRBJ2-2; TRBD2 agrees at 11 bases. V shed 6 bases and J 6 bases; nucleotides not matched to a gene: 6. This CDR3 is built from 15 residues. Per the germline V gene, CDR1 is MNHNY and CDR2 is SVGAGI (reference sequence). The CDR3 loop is CASRGTSGRSGELFF. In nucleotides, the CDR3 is TGTGCCAGCAGGGGAACTAGCGGGAGATCCGGGGAGCTGTTTTTT.

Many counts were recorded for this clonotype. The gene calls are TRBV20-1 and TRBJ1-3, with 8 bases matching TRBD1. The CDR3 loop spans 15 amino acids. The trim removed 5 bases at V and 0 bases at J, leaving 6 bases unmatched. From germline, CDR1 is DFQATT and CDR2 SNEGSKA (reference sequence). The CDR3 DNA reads TGCAGTGCTTGGACAGGGAAGGACTCTGGAAACACCATATATTTT. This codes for CSAWTGKDSGNTIYF.

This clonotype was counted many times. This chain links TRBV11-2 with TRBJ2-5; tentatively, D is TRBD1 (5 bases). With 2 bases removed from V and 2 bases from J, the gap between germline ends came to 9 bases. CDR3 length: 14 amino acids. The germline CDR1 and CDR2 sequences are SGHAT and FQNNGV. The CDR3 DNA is TGTGCCAGCAGCTTAAGGGGCAGTCAAGAGACCCAGTACTTC. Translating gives CASSLRGSQETQYF. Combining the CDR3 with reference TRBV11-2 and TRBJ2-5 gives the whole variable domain EAGVAQSPRYKIIEKRQSVAFWCNPISGHATLYWYQQILGQGPKLLIQFQNNGVVDDSQLPKDRFSAERLKGVDSTLKIQPAKLEDSAVYLCASSLRGSQETQYFGPGTRLLVL.

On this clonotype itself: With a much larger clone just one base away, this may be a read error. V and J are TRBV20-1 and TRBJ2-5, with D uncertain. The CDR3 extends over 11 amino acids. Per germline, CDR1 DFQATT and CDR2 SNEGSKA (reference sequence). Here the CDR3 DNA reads TGCAGTGCTACGACTGAAGAGCCCCAGTACTTC. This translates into CSATTEEPQYF.

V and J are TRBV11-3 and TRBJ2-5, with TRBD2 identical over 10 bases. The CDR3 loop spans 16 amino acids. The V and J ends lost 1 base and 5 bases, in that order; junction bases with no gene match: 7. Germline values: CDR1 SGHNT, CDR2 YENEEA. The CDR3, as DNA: TGTGCCAGCAGCTTAGGGAGCGGGAGGGCCCGGGAGACCCAGTACTTC. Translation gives CASSLGSGRARETQYF.